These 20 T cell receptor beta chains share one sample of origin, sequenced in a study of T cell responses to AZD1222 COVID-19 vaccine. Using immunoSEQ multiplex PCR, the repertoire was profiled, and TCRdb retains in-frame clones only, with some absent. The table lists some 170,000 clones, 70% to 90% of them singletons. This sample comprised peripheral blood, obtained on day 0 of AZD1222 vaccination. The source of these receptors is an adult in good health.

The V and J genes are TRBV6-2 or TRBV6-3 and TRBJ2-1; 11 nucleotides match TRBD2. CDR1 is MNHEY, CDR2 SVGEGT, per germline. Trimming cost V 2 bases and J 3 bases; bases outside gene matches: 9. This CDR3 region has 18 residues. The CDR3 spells CASSYTPPLAGGYNEQFF. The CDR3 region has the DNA TGTGCCAGCAGTTACACCCCTCCCCTAGCGGGAGGCTACAATGAGCAGTTCTTC.

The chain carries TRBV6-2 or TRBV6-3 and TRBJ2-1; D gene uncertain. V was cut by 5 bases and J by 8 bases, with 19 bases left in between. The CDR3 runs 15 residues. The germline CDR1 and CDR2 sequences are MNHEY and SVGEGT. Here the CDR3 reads CASSLTALMGDEQFF. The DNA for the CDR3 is TGTGCCAGCAGTCTCACGGCCCTCATGGGCGATGAGCAGTTCTTC.

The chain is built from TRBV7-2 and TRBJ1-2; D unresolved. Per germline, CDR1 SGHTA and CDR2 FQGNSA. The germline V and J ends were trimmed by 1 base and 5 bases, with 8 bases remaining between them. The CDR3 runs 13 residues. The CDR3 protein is CASSLEGKYGYTF. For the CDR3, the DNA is TGTGCCAGCAGCTTAGAGGGCAAGTATGGCTACACCTTC. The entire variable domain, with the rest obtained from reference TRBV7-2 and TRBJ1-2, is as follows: GAGVSQSPSNKVTEKGKDVELRCDPISGHTALYWYRQSLGQGLEFLIYFQGNSAPDKSGLPSDRFSAERTGGSVSTLTIQRTQQEDSAVYLCASSLEGKYGYTFGSGTRLTVV.

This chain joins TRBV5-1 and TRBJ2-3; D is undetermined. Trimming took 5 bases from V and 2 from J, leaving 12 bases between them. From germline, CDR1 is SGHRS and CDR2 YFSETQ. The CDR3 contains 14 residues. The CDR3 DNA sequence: TGCGCCAGCAGAAACACCTTACTCACAGATACGCAGTATTTT. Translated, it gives CASRNTLLTDTQYF.

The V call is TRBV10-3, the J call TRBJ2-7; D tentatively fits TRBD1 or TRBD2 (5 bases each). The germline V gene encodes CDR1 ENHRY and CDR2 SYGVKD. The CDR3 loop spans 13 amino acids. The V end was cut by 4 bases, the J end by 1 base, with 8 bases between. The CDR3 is CAISGGYSYEQYV. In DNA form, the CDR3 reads TGTGCCATCAGTGGGGGGTATTCCTACGAGCAGTACGTC.

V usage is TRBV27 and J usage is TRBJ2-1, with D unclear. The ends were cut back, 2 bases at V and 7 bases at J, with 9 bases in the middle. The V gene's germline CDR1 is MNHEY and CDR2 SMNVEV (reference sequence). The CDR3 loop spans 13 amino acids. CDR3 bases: TGTGCCAGCAGTTTAATACCCGGGAATGAGCAGTTCTTC. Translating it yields CASSLIPGNEQFF.

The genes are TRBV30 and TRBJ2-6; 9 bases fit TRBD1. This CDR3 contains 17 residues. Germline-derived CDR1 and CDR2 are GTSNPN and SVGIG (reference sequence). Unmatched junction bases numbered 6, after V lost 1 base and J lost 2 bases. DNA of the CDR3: TGTGCCTGGAGTGCCGGGACAGGGAACCCTGGGGCCAACGTCCTGACTTTC. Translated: CAWSAGTGNPGANVLTF.

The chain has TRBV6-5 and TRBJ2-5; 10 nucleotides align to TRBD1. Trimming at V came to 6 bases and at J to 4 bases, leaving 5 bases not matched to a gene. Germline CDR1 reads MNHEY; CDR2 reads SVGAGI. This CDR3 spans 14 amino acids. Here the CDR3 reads CASSNGQGGETQYF. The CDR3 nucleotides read TGTGCCAGCAGCAACGGACAGGGGGGAGAGACCCAGTACTTC.

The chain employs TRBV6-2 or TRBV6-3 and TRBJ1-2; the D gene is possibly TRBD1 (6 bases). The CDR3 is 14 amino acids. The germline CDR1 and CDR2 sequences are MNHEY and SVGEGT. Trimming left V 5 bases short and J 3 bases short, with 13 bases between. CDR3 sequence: CASSRQATDYGYTF. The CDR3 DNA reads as TGTGCCAGCAGTCGACAGGCCACCGACTATGGCTACACCTTC.

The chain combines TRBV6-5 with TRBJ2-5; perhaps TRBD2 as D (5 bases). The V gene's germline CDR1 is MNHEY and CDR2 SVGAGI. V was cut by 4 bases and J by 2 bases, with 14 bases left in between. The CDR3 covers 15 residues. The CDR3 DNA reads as TGTGCCAGCAGTTCTACTCGCGGGCGGCAAGAGACCCAGTACTTC. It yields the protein CASSSTRGRQETQYF.

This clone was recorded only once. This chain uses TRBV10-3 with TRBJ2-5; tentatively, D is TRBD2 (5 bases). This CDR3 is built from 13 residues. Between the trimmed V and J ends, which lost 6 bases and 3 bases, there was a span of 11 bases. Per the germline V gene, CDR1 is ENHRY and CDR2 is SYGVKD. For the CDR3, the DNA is TGTGCCATCAGGGGCGGAGGAGAAGAGACCCAGTACTTC. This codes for CAIRGGGEETQYF.

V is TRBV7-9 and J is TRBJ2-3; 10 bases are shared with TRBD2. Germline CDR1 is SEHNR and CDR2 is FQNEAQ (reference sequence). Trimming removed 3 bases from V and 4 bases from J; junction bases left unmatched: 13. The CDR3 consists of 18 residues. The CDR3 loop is CASSFTLAGTGSADTQYF. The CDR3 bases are TGTGCCAGCAGCTTTACACTAGCGGGGACGGGTTCGGCAGATACGCAGTATTTT.

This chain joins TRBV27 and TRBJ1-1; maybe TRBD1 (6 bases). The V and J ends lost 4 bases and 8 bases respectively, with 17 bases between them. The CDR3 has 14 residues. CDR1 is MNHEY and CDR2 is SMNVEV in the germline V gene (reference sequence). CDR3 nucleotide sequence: TGTGCCAGCAGTTCACAGGACAGACCTAAAGAAGCTTTCTTT. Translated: CASSSQDRPKEAFF.

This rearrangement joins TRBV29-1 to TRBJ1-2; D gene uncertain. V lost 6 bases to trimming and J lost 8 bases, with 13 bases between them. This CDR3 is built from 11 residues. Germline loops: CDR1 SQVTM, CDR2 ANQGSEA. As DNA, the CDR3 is TGCAGCGTCGGTCCCAGTGGGGGCTACACCTTC. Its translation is CSVGPSGGYTF.

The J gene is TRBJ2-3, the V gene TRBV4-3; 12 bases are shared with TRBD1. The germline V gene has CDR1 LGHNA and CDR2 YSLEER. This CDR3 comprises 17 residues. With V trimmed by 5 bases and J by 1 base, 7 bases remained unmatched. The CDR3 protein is CASSFYGTGGRTDTQYF. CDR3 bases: TGCGCCAGCAGCTTCTACGGGACAGGGGGCCGCACAGATACGCAGTATTTT.

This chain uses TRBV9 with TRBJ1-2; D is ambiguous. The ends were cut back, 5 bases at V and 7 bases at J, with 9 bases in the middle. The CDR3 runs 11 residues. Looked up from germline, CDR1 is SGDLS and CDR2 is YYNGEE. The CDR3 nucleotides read TGTGCCAGCAGGAACGACGGTGGCTACACCTTC. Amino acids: CASRNDGGYTF.

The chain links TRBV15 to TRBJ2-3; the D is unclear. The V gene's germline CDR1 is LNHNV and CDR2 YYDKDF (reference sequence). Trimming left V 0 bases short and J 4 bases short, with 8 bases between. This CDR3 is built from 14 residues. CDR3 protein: CATSRDLISDTQYF. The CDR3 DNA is TGTGCCACCAGCAGAGATCTCATTTCAGATACGCAGTATTTT.

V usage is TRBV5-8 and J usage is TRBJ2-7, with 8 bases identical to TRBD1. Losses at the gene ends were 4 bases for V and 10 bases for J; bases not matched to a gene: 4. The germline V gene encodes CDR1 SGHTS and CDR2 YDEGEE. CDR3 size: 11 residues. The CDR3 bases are TGTGCCAGCAGCCCTGGACAGGGTCAGTACGTC. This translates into CASSPGQGQYV.

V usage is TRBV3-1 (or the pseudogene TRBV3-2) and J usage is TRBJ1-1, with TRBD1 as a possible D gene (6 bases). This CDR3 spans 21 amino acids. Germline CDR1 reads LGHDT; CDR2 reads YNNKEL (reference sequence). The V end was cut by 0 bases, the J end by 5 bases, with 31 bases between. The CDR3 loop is CASSQDSVPRTEGSKRTEAFF. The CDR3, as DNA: TGTGCCAGCAGCCAAGATTCAGTACCCAGGACAGAGGGGAGCAAGAGGACTGAAGCTTTCTTT.

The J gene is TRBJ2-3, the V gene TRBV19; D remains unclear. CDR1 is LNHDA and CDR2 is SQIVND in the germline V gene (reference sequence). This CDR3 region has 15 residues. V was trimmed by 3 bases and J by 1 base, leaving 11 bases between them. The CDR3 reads CASSIDMSRTDTQYF. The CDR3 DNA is TGTGCCAGTAGTATCGACATGTCTCGCACAGATACGCAGTATTTT.